This entry lists 5 T cell receptor beta chains sequenced from one sample in a study of Graves' ophthalmopathy and Graves' hyperthyroidism. From RNA, the CDR3 regions of TCR beta chains were amplified and sequenced. First-round RT-PCR employed HTBI primers, with a second-round multiplex PCR after it. TCRdb passed the multiplex PCR reads through MiXCR, listing each CDR3 protein once. The sample has about 740,000 distinct CDR3 sequences, roughly 40% seen once. What was sequenced was peripheral blood. Receptors originate from an adult man with Graves' ophthalmopathy.

The chain is built from TRBV20-1 and TRBJ1-1, with TRBD1 matching over 10 bases. CDR3 length equals 18 residues. V lost 2 bases and J lost 0; bases outside the gene matches: 12. CDR1 and CDR2 (germline): DFQATT, SNEGSKA (reference sequence). The CDR3 DNA follows: TGCAGTGCTAGAAAAACGGACAGGGGGGGTCTCGTGAACACTGAAGCTTTCTTT. It codes for CSARKTDRGGLVNTEAFF.

The J gene is TRBJ2-7, the V gene TRBV7-9, with D maybe TRBD2 (6 bases). Deletions cut 3 bases from V and 6 bases from J, with 18 bases between. Germline CDR1 is SEHNR and CDR2 is FQNEAQ (reference sequence). This CDR3 is built from 15 residues. This chain's CDR3 is CASSFPGVTIGEQYF. CDR3 nucleotide sequence: TGTGCCAGCAGCTTTCCGGGGGTAACGATAGGCGAGCAGTACTTC. The full variable domain, with the rest looked up from reference TRBV7-9 and TRBJ2-7, is DTGVSQNPRHKITKRGQNVTFRCDPISEHNRLYWYRQTLGQGPEFLTYFQNEAQLEKSRLLSDRFSAERPKGSFSTLEIQRTEQGDSAMYLCASSFPGVTIGEQYFGPGTRLTVT.

V gene TRBV20-1 combines with J gene TRBJ1-3; D not resolved. CDR1 and CDR2 from the germline V gene are DFQATT and SNEGSKA (reference sequence). Deletions cut 0 bases from V and 1 base from J, with 7 bases between. This CDR3 has 14 residues. CDR3 nucleotides: TGCAGTGCTAGAGAATTTAGGTCTGGAAACACCATATATTTT. This codes for CSAREFRSGNTIYF.

The chain combines TRBV10-3 with TRBJ2-5, with D perhaps matching TRBD1 or TRBD2 (6 bases each). The CDR3 consists of 14 residues. Per the germline V gene, CDR1 is ENHRY and CDR2 is SYGVKD. Trimming pared 4 bases from V and 10 bases from J, leaving 19 bases between. DNA of the CDR3: TGTGCCATCAGTGTTCCCGGGGGCTCAAGGGACCAGTACTTC. The encoded protein is CAISVPGGSRDQYF.

This clonotype has at least ten counts. This chain uses TRBV7-9 with TRBJ1-2; the match to TRBD1 covers 7 bases. The J segment lost 8 bases and the V segment lost 0 bases, leaving 6 bases of the junction unmatched. This CDR3 region has 14 residues. Germline-derived CDR1 and CDR2 are SEHNR and FQNEAQ (reference sequence). DNA for the CDR3: TGTGCCAGCAGCTTAGCAGGGGGCGTGATCGGCTACACCTTC. This encodes CASSLAGGVIGYTF.